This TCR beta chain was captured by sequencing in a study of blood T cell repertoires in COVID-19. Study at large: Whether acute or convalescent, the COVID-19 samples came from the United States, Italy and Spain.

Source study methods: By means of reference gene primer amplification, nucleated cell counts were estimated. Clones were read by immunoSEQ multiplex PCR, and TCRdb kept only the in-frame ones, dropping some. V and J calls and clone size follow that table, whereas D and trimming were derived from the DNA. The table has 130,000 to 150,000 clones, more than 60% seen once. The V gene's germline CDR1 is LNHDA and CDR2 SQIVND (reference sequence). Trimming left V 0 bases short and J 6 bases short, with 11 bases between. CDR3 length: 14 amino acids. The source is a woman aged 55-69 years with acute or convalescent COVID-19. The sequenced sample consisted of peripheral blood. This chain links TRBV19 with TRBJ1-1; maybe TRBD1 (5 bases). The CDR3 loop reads CASSIEGGVAEAFF. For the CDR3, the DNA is TGTGCCAGTAGTATAGAGGGGGGTGTGGCTGAAGCTTTCTTT.